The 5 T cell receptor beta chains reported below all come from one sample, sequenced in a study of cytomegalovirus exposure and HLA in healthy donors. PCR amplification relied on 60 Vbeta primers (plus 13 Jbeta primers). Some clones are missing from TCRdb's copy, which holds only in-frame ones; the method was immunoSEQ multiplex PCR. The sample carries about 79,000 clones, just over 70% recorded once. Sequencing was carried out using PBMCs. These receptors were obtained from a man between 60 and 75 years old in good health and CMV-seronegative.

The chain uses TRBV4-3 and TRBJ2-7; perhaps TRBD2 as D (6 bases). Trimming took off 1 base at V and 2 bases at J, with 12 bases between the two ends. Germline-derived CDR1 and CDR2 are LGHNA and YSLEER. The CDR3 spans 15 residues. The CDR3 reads CASSQVRGEAYEQYF. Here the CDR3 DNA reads TGCGCCAGCAGCCAAGTTCGAGGGGAGGCCTACGAGCAGTACTTC.

The CDR3 loop is CASSQADRPSYEQYF. The CDR3 DNA reads as TGCGCCAGCAGCCAAGCGGACAGGCCCTCCTACGAGCAGTACTTC. The genes are TRBV4-3 and TRBJ2-7; TRBD1 matches 7 bases. Losses at the gene ends were 1 base for V and 0 bases for J; bases not matched to a gene: 3. Germline CDR1 and CDR2: LGHNA and YSLEER. The CDR3 is 15 residues long.

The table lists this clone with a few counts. CDR3 in amino acids: CASRFVQGRMGYTF. DNA for the CDR3: TGTGCCAGCAGATTCGTACAGGGGCGCATGGGCTACACCTTC. V is TRBV5-4 and J is TRBJ1-2; 7 bases are a match to TRBD1. Germline-derived CDR1 and CDR2 are SGHNT and YYREEE (reference sequence). The CDR3 spans 14 residues. After removal of 5 bases from V and 8 bases from J, the junction contained 12 bases not matched to a gene.

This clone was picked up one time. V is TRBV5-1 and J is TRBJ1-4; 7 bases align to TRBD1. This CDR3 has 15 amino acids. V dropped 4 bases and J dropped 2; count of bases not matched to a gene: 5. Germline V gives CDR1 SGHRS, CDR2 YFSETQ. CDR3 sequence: CASSDTGVTNEKLFF. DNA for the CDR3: TGCGCCAGCAGCGACACAGGGGTCACTAATGAAAAACTGTTTTTT.

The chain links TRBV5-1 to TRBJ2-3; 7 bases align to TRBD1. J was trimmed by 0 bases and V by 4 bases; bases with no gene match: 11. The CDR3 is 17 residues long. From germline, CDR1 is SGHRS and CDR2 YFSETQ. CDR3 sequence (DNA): TGCGCCAGCAGCCTACGTGGTACAGGGGTGAGCACAGATACGCAGTATTTT. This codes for CASSLRGTGVSTDTQYF. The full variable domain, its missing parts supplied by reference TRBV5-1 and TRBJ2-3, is KAGVTQTPRYLIKTRGQQVTLSCSPISGHRSVSWYQQTPGQGLQFLFEYFSETQRNKGNFPGRFSGRQFSNSRSEMNVSTLELGDSALYLCASSLRGTGVSTDTQYFGPGTRLTVL.